A single sample is the source of the 5 T cell receptor beta chains below, sequenced in a study of blood T cell repertoires in COVID-19. Profiled with immunoSEQ multiplex PCR; TCRdb holds only in-frame clones, not every one. This sample yields approximately 210,000 clones, of which around 80% are seen a single time; roughly 12% belongs to the top ten. The specimen was peripheral blood. These receptors all stem from a woman aged 40 to 49 with acute or convalescent COVID-19.

This sequence joins TRBV18 and TRBJ1-2, with D possibly TRBD1 on 5 matching bases. Trimming removed 3 bases at V and 0 bases at J, with 11 bases between. The CDR3 is made up of 15 amino acids. CDR1 is KGHSH, CDR2 LQKENI, per germline. DNA of the CDR3: TGTGCCAGCTCACCTAGACAGTACGCTAACTATGGCTACACCTTC. This sequence encodes CASSPRQYANYGYTF.

V gene TRBV7-3 combines with J gene TRBJ2-1; 7 nucleotides agree with TRBD1. Germline V gives CDR1 SGHTA, CDR2 FQGTGA. V lost 1 base and J lost 6; bases outside the gene matches: 9. The CDR3 loop spans 16 amino acids. As DNA, the CDR3 is TGTGCCAGCAGCTTAAGTCGGTCAGGGGGAGTCAATGAGCAGTTCTTC. It translates to CASSLSRSGGVNEQFF.

The chain joins TRBV29-1 to TRBJ2-7; 7 bases align to TRBD1. There are 14 residues in the CDR3. Trimming at V came to 6 bases and at J to 2 bases, leaving 10 bases not matched to a gene. CDR1 and CDR2 (germline): SQVTM, ANQGSEA. The CDR3 loop is CSVSDRETTYEQYF. Written as DNA, the CDR3 is TGCAGCGTCTCCGACAGGGAAACGACCTACGAGCAGTACTTC.

The rearrangement links TRBV4-1 to TRBJ2-1, with D possibly TRBD2 on 6 matching bases. With 4 bases removed from V and 9 bases from J, the gap between germline ends came to 10 bases. CDR1 MGHRA and CDR2 YSYEKL come from the germline V gene. The length of the CDR3 is 12 residues. CDR3 sequence: CASSLMEGEQFF. CDR3 DNA sequence: TGCGCCAGCAGCCTAATGGAGGGTGAGCAGTTCTTC.

The J gene is TRBJ1-1, the V gene TRBV11-3; TRBD1 is a possible D gene (5 bases). Germline V gene sequence: CDR1 SGHNT, CDR2 YENEEA. This CDR3 contains 17 residues. Trimming took off 1 base at V and 2 bases at J, with 17 bases between the two ends. The CDR3 DNA follows: TGTGCCAGCAGCTTAGTAGGGGTCCGGCACCCTAACACTGAAGCTTTCTTT. It yields the protein CASSLVGVRHPNTEAFF.